These 18 T cell receptor beta chains were sequenced from one sample in a study of CD8 T cells in Susac syndrome. With random hexamers, roughly 0.45 to 1 ug RNA was reverse transcribed. TCRdb ran MiXCR on the immunoSEQ multiplex PCR reads and lists one entry per CDR3 protein. The repertoire holds 130,000 or so distinct CDR3 sequences, with around 96% as singletons. The sequencing sample was made of CD4+ T cells from PBMCs. These TCRs come from a human donor with multiple sclerosis.

This clonotype is a singleton in its sample. V gene TRBV30 combines with J gene TRBJ1-2, with 8 bases that match TRBD1. Germline V gene sequence: CDR1 GTSNPN, CDR2 SVGIG (reference sequence). V lost 1 base to trimming and J lost 3 bases; unmatched junction nucleotides: 16. The CDR3 loop spans 18 amino acids. In DNA form, the CDR3 reads TGTGCCTGGAGTGACAGGGGGACTAACAGGGTCGTAGACTATGGCTACACCTTC. This translates into CAWSDRGTNRVVDYGYTF.

This chain uses TRBV7-8 with TRBJ1-6; TRBD1 matches 7 bases. V lost 5 bases to trimming and J lost 5 bases; unmatched junction nucleotides: 3. The CDR3 contains 14 residues. Germline CDR1 SGHVS, CDR2 FQNEAQ. Here the CDR3 DNA reads TGTGCCAGCAGCCCGGGACAGAATAATTCACCCCTCCACTTT. Its protein is CASSPGQNNSPLHF.

A single count supports this clonotype. V usage is TRBV15 and J usage is TRBJ1-5; D may be TRBD1 (5 bases). This CDR3 has 14 residues. Trimming pared 6 bases from V and 0 bases from J, leaving 9 bases between. CDR1 is LNHNV and CDR2 is YYDKDF in the germline V gene (reference sequence). The CDR3 bases are TGTGCCACCAGGGGGGATCCTAGCAATCAGCCCCAGCATTTT. Its translation is CATRGDPSNQPQHF.

This clonotype was recorded a few times. The chain is built from TRBV25-1 and TRBJ2-7, with 7 positions matching TRBD1. This CDR3 is 13 amino acids long. Germline V lookup: CDR1 MGHDK, CDR2 SYGVNS. The ends lost 3 bases at V and 3 bases at J; junction bases unmatched: 2. Here the CDR3 reads CASSEGQNYEQYF. The CDR3 DNA is TGTGCCAGCAGTGAGGGACAGAACTACGAGCAGTACTTC.

The V gene is TRBV20-1, the J gene TRBJ2-7; no definite D call. The V gene lost 1 base and the J gene lost 0 bases, with 10 bases spanning the gap. CDR1 is DFQATT, CDR2 SNEGSKA, per germline (reference sequence). This CDR3 contains 14 residues. The CDR3 loop reads CSARAYRLSYEQYF. CDR3 nucleotide sequence: TGCAGTGCTAGAGCATACCGACTCTCCTACGAGCAGTACTTC.

The chain links TRBV6-5 to TRBJ1-1; TRBD1 matches 9 bases. The CDR3 runs 13 residues. With 6 bases clipped from V and 8 bases from J, the junction kept 7 bases outside the gene matches. CDR1 and CDR2 from the germline V gene are MNHEY and SVGAGI. CDR3 coding DNA: TGTGCCAGCAGAGGACAGGGGTTCCCCGAAGCTTTCTTT. Translated, it gives CASRGQGFPEAFF.

The gene calls are TRBV7-2 and TRBJ1-1; 10 bases agree with TRBD1. This CDR3 is 13 amino acids long. CDR1 SGHTA and CDR2 FQGNSA come from the germline V gene. Trimming at V came to 4 bases and at J to 4 bases, leaving 0 bases not matched to a gene. DNA of the CDR3: TGTGCCAGCAGCTGGACAGGGGGCACTGAAGCTTTCTTT. Its translation: CASSWTGGTEAFF.

The chain couples TRBV7-8 to TRBJ2-1, with a tentative D call TRBD2 (6 bases). CDR3 length equals 13 residues. The ends were cut back, 1 base at V and 8 bases at J, with 9 bases in the middle. Germline-derived CDR1 and CDR2 are SGHVS and FQNEAQ. The CDR3 loop reads CASSLERRDEQFF. The DNA for the CDR3 is TGTGCCAGCAGCTTAGAGCGGAGGGATGAGCAGTTCTTC.

The genes are TRBV29-1 and TRBJ1-3; D might be TRBD1 (6 bases). The CDR3 length is 12 residues. Germline CDR1 reads SQVTM; CDR2 reads ANQGSEA. The V gene lost 6 bases and the J gene lost 8 bases, with 14 bases spanning the gap. CDR3 sequence (DNA): TGCAGCGTCGACCCTGGGGGCGACACCATATATTTT. The encoded protein is CSVDPGGDTIYF.

In DNA, the CDR3 is TGTGCCAGCAGCGGAGTTTCTCGGGTGAGTGGTGAGCAGTTCTTC. Residues: CASSGVSRVSGEQFF. The J gene is TRBJ2-1, the V gene TRBV9; the D is unclear. The CDR3 contains 15 residues. The V gene lost 3 bases and the J gene lost 9 bases, with 19 bases spanning the gap. Germline V lookup: CDR1 SGDLS, CDR2 YYNGEE.

The chain recombines TRBV18 with TRBJ2-1; D call uncertain. The V gene's germline CDR1 is KGHSH and CDR2 LQKENI. V was cut by 0 bases and J by 0 bases, with 6 bases left in between. The CDR3 has 15 amino acids. CDR3 in amino acids: CASSPPKSSYNEQFF. In DNA, the CDR3 is TGTGCCAGCTCACCACCGAAGAGCTCCTACAATGAGCAGTTCTTC. The variable domain in full, completed from reference TRBV18 and TRBJ2-1, reads NAGVMQNPRHLVRRRGQEARLRCSPMKGHSHVYWYRQLPEEGLKFMVYLQKENIIDESGMPKERFSAEFPKEGPSILRIQQVVRGDSAAYFCASSPPKSSYNEQFFGPGTRLTVL.

The genes are TRBV11-1 and TRBJ1-1; D gene unclear. Between the trimmed V and J ends, which lost 5 bases and 3 bases, there was a span of 16 bases. Germline CDR1 reads SGHAT; CDR2 reads FQDESV (reference sequence). This CDR3 has 15 residues. Here the CDR3 reads CASSTRRSAYTEAFF. The CDR3 region has the DNA TGTGCCAGCAGCACACGACGTTCGGCTTACACTGAAGCTTTCTTT.

The chain recombines TRBV6-5 with TRBJ2-7, with no clear D. The CDR3 is made up of 15 amino acids. CDR1 and CDR2 (germline): MNHEY, SVGAGI. The V and J ends lost 0 bases and 0 bases respectively, with 9 bases between them. CDR3 sequence: CASSYSYISSYEQYF. The CDR3 region has the DNA TGTGCCAGCAGTTACTCATACATAAGCTCCTACGAGCAGTACTTC.

The chain joins TRBV9 to TRBJ1-1; 8 bases are shared with TRBD1. CDR3 size: 14 residues. Germline values: CDR1 SGDLS, CDR2 YYNGEE. V shed 2 bases, J shed 7 bases, and the junction held 7 bases outside the gene matches. CDR3 sequence: CASSVRQGAGEAFF. CDR3 DNA sequence: TGTGCCAGCAGCGTGCGGCAGGGGGCTGGTGAAGCTTTCTTT.

V usage is TRBV29-1 and J usage is TRBJ1-1; TRBD1 matches 9 bases. Germline CDR1 SQVTM, CDR2 ANQGSEA. J was trimmed by 2 bases and V by 8 bases; bases with no gene match: 6. This CDR3 is built from 13 residues. CDR3 sequence: CSTRTGVNTEAFF. CDR3 nucleotides: TGCAGCACCCGGACAGGGGTAAACACTGAAGCTTTCTTT.

This chain uses TRBV6-5 with TRBJ2-3; TRBD1 aligns across 7 bases. Germline V gene lookup returns CDR1 MNHEY and CDR2 SVGAGI. CDR3 length: 17 amino acids. The V segment lost 0 bases and the J segment 2 bases; nucleotides outside the gene matches: 8. The CDR3 nucleotides are TGTGCCAGCAGTTACTCGGGGACAGCAAGTAACACAGATACGCAGTATTTT. Its protein product is CASSYSGTASNTDTQYF.

The chain recombines TRBV29-1 with TRBJ2-7, with 11 bases fitting TRBD2. CDR1 is SQVTM and CDR2 is ANQGSEA in the germline V gene. The CDR3 runs to 17 residues. The J segment lost 3 bases and the V segment lost 4 bases, leaving 14 bases of the junction unmatched. CDR3 loop: CSVGVRRLAGGNYEQYF. The CDR3 DNA sequence: TGCAGCGTTGGGGTCCGGAGGCTAGCGGGAGGAAACTACGAGCAGTACTTC.

J is TRBJ1-2 and V is TRBV30; tentative D call: TRBD1 (5 bases). Between the trimmed V and J ends, which lost 3 bases and 3 bases, there was a span of 17 bases. Germline V gene data show CDR1 as GTSNPN and CDR2 as SVGIG (reference sequence). This CDR3 is 15 amino acids long. In DNA form, the CDR3 reads TGTGCCTGGAGGGCAAGGCGGGGGGTTTACTATGGCTACACCTTC. Translated: CAWRARRGVYYGYTF.